This record covers a single T cell receptor (beta chain). This sample was taken from a study of cytomegalovirus exposure and HLA in healthy donors. PCR employed 60 Vbeta and 13 Jbeta primers. The method was immunoSEQ multiplex PCR; TCRdb's version includes in-frame clones alone and lacks a portion of them. Altogether roughly 100,000 clones are present, less than 80% being singletons, with the ten largest covering about 2%. The CDR3 extends over 17 amino acids. CDR1 is SGHAT and CDR2 is FQNNGV in the germline V gene. V gave up 7 bases and J gave up 0 bases; unmatched junction bases: 11. The sample consisted of PBMCs. This TCR came from a man aged 40-50 years in good health and CMV-seronegative. The chain links TRBV11-2 to TRBJ1-2, with 10 bases identical to TRBD1. The CDR3 reads CASTSGTGVRSNYGYTF. The CDR3 nucleotides are TGTGCCAGCACCAGCGGGACAGGGGTTCGATCTAACTATGGCTACACCTTC.